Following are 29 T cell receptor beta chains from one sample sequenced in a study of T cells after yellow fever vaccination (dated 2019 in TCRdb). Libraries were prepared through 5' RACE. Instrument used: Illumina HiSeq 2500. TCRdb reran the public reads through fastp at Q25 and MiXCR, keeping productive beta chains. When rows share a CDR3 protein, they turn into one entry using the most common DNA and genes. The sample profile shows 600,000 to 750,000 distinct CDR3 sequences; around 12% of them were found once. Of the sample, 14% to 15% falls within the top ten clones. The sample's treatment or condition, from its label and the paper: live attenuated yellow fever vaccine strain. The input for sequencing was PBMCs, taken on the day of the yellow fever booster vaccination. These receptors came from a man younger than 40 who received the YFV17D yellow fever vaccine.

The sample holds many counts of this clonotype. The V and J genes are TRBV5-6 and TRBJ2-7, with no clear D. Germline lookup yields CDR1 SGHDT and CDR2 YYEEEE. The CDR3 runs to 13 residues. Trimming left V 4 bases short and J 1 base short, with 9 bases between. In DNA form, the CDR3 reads TGTGCCAGCAGCATCACACATTCCTACGAGCAGTACTTC. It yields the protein CASSITHSYEQYF.

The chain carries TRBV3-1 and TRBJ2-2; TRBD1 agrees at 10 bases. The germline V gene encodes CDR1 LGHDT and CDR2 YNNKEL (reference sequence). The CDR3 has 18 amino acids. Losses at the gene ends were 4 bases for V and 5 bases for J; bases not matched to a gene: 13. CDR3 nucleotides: TGTGCCAGCAGCCCGGACAGGGGGATGCAAACGTGGACCGGGGAGCTGTTTTTT. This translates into CASSPDRGMQTWTGELFF.

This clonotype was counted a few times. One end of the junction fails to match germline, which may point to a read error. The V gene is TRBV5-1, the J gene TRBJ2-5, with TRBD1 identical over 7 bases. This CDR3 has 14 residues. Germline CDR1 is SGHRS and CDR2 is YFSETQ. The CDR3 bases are TGCGCCAGCAGCGAGGGACAGCCAAGAGAGTCCCAGTACTTC. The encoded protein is CASSEGQPRESQYF.

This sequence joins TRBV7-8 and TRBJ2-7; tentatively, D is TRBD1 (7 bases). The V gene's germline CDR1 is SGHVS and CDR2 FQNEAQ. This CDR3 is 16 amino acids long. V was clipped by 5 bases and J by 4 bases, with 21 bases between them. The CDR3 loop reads CASSLRRGTDLYEQYF. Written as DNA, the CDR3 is TGTGCCAGCAGCCTTAGGAGGGGGACAGACTTATACGAGCAGTACTTC.

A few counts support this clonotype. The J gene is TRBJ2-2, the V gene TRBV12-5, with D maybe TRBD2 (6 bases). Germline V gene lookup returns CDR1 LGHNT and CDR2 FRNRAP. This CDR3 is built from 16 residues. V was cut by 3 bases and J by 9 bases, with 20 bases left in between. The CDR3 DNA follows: TGTGCTAGTGGTTTAGGAGGGATTGCTATTAGTCGGGAGCTGTTTTTT. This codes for CASGLGGIAISRELFF.

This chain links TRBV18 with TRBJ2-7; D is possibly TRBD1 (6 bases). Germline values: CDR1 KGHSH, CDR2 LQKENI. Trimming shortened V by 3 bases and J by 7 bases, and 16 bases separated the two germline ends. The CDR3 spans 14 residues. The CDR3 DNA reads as TGTGCCAGCTCACCGACAGGCCTGTGGGGGGAGCAGTACTTC. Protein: CASSPTGLWGEQYF.

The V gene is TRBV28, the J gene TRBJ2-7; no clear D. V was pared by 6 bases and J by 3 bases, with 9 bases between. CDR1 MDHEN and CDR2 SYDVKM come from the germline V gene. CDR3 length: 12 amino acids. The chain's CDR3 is CASRFSRYEQYF. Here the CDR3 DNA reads TGTGCCAGCAGATTCAGCCGCTACGAGCAGTACTTC.

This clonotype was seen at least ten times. The CDR3 DNA is TGCAGCGTTGCCAGCGGAGAAGAGACCCAGTACTTC. Translating gives CSVASGEETQYF. This sequence joins TRBV29-1 and TRBJ2-5, with D possibly TRBD2 on 5 matching bases. Per germline, CDR1 SQVTM and CDR2 ANQGSEA. CDR3 size: 12 residues. Deletions cut 4 bases from V and 3 bases from J, with 9 bases between.

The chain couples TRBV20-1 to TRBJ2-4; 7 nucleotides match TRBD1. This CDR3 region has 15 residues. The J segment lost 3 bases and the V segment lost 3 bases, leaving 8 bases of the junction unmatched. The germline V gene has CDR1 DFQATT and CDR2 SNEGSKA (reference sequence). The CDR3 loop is CSARSRGPLKNIQYF. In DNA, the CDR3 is TGCAGTGCTAGGTCTAGGGGGCCTCTCAAAAACATTCAGTACTTC.

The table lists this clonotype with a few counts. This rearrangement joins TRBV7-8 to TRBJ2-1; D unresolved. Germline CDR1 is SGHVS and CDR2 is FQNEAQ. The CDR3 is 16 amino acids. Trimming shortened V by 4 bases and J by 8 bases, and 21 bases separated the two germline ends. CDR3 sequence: CASSSLRILRPHEQFF. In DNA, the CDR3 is TGTGCCAGCAGCTCCCTTAGGATCCTTAGGCCACATGAGCAGTTCTTC.

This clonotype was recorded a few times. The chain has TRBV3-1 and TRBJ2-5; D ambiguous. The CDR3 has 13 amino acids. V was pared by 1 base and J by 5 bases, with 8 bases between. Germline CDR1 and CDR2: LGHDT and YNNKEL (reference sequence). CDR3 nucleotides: TGTGCCAGCAGCCAAGTCGTGAAGGAGACCCAGTACTTC. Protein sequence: CASSQVVKETQYF.

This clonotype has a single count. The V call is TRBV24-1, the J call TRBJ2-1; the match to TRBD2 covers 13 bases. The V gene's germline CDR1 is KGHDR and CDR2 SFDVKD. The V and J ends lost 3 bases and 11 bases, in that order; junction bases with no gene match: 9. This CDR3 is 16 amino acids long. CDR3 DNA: TGTGCCACCAGTGATGCGACTAGCGGGAGGAGGGATCAGCAGTTCTTC. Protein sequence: CATSDATSGRRDQQFF.

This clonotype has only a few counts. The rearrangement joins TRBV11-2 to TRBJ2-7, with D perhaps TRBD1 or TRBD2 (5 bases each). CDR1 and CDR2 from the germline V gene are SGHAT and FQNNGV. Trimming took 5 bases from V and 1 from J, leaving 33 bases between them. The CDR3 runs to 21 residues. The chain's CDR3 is CASSTTQPTGTTGTLSYEQYF. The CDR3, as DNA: TGTGCCAGCAGCACTACTCAACCTACCGGGACCACCGGGACCTTGTCCTACGAGCAGTACTTC.

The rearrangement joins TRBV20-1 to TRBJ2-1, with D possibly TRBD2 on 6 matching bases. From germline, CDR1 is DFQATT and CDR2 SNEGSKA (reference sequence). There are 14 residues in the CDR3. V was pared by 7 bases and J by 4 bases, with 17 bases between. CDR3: CSVPAGRNYNEQFF. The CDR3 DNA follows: TGCAGTGTACCAGCGGGCAGAAATTACAATGAGCAGTTCTTC.

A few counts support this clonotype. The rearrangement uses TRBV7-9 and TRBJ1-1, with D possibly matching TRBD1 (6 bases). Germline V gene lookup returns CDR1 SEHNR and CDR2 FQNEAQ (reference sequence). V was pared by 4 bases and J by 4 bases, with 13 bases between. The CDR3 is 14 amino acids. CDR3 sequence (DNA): TGTGCCAGCAGCTCCGGGACAAAGGCCACTGAAGCTTTCTTT. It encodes CASSSGTKATEAFF.

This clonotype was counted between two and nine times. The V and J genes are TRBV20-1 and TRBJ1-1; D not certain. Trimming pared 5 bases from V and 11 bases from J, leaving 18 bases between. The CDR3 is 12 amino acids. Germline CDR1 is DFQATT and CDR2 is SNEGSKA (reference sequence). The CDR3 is CSAARERLMAFF. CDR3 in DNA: TGCAGTGCTGCTCGGGAGAGGTTGATGGCTTTCTTT.

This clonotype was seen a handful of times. CDR3 nucleotides: TGTGCCAGCAGTTTTACTCGCGGGAGTTACAACGAGCAGTACTTC. Translated: CASSFTRGSYNEQYF. This chain uses TRBV6-2 or TRBV6-3 with TRBJ2-7, with TRBD2 identical over 7 bases. V lost 4 bases and J lost 5; bases outside the gene matches: 11. Germline V gives CDR1 MNHEY, CDR2 SVGEGT. The CDR3 has 15 amino acids.

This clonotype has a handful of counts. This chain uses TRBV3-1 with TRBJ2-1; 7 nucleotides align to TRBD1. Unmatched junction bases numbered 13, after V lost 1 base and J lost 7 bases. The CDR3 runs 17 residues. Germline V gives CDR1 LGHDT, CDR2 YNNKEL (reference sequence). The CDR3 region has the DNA TGTGCCAGCAGCCAAGGCAGAAGGCAGGGGGTTCGAAATGAGCAGTTCTTC. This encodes CASSQGRRQGVRNEQFF.

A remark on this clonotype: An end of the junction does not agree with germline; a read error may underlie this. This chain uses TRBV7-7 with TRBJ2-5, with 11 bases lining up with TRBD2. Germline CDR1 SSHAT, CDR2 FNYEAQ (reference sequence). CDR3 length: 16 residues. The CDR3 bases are TGTGCTAGCAGCTCCGGACTAGCGGGCATCCAAGAGACCCAGTACTTC. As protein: CASSSGLAGIQETQYF.

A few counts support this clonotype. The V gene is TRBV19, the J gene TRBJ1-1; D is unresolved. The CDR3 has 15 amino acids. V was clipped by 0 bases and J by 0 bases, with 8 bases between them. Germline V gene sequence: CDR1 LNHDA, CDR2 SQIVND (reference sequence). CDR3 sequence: CASSIDRSMNTEAFF. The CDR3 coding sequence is TGTGCCAGTAGTATAGATCGCAGCATGAACACTGAAGCTTTCTTT. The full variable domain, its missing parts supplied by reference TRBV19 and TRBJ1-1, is DGGITQSPKYLFRKEGQNVTLSCEQNLNHDAMYWYRQDPGQGLRLIYYSQIVNDFQKGDIAEGYSVSREKKESFPLTVTSAQKNPTAFYLCASSIDRSMNTEAFFGQGTRLTVV.

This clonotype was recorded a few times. CDR3 residues: CASSPGEVNTQYF. For the CDR3, the DNA is TGTGCCAGCAGTCCGGGGGAGGTAAATACGCAGTATTTT. This chain links TRBV7-2 with TRBJ2-3; tentative D call: TRBD2 (6 bases). With 6 bases removed from V and 7 bases from J, the gap between germline ends came to 14 bases. The CDR3 covers 13 residues. The germline CDR1 and CDR2 sequences are SGHTA and FQGNSA.

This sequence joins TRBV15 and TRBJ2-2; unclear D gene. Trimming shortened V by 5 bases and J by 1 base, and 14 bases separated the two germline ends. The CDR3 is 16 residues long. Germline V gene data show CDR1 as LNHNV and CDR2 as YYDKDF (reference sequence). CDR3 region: CATSPRPTENTGELFF. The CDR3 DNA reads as TGTGCCACCAGCCCGAGACCCACAGAGAACACCGGGGAGCTGTTTTTT.

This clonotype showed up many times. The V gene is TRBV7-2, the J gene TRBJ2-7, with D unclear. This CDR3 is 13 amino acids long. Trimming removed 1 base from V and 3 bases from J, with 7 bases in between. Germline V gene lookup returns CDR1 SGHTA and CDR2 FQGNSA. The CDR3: CASSLDLRYEQYF. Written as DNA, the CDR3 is TGTGCCAGCAGCTTAGACCTGCGCTACGAGCAGTACTTC.

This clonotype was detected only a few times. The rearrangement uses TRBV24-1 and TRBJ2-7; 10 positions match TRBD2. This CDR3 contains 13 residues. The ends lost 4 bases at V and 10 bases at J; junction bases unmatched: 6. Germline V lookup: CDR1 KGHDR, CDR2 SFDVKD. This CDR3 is CATSDTSGAAQYF. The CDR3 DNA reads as TGTGCCACCAGTGACACTAGCGGGGCGGCACAGTACTTC.

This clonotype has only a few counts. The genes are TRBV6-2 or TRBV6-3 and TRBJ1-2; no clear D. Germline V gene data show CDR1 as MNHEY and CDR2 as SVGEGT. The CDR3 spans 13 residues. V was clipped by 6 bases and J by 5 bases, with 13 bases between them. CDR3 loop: CASRNVRRYGYTF. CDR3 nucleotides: TGTGCCAGCAGAAACGTCCGCCGATATGGCTACACCTTC.

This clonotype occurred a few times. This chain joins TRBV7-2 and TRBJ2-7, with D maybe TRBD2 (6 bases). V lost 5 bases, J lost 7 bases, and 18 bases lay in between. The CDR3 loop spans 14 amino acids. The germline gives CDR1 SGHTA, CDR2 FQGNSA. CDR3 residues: CASSAGAGNKEQYF. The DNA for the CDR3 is TGTGCCAGCAGCGCCGGGGCGGGGAACAAAGAGCAGTACTTC.

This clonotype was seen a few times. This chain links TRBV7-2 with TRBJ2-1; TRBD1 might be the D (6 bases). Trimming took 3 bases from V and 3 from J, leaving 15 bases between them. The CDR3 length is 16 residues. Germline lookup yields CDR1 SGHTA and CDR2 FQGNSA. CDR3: CASSFYRDVDYNEQFF. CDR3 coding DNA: TGTGCCAGCAGCTTTTACAGGGACGTTGACTACAATGAGCAGTTCTTC.

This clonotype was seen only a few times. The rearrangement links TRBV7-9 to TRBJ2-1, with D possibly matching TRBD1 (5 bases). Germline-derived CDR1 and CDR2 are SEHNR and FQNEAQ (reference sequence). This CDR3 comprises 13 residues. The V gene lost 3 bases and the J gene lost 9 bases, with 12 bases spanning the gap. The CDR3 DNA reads TGTGCCAGCAGCTTTGTCCCCCAGGGTGAGCAGTTCTTC. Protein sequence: CASSFVPQGEQFF. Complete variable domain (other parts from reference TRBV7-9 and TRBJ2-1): DTGVSQNPRHKITKRGQNVTFRCDPISEHNRLYWYRQTLGQGPEFLTYFQNEAQLEKSRLLSDRFSAERPKGSFSTLEIQRTEQGDSAMYLCASSFVPQGEQFFGPGTRLTVL.

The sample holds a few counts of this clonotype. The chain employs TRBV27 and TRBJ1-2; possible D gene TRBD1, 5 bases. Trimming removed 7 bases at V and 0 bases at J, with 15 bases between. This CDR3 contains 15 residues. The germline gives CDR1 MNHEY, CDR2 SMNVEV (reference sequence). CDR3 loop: CASKLGGGANYGYTF. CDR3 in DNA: TGTGCCAGCAAATTGGGGGGGGGTGCTAACTATGGCTACACCTTC.